These 15 T cell receptor beta chains were all obtained from the same sample, sequenced in a study of blood T cells in healthy people across ages. The use of a sample-barcoded 5' primer and a J-beta primer mix characterized a second PCR of roughly 7 to 11 cycles. TCRdb reanalysed the 5' RACE reads using MiXCR and keeps one entry per CDR3 protein. Counted here are 1,300,000 or so distinct CDR3 sequences, around 55% occurring once; the ten biggest clones make up over 5%. Sequences were obtained from blood. The receptors shown here come from a man aged 18 to 29 in good health.

This clonotype came up a few times. The CDR3 region has the DNA TGCAGCGTTGTAACTCAGGGGCGGGGGACGCAGTATTTT. It specifies CSVVTQGRGTQYF. The genes are TRBV29-1 and TRBJ2-3, with D tentatively TRBD2 (7 bases). V was shortened by 4 bases and J by 9 bases, with 17 bases between the two germline ends. The CDR3 consists of 13 residues. Per germline, CDR1 SQVTM and CDR2 ANQGSEA.

This clonotype was detected many times. The chain employs TRBV3-1 and TRBJ2-3, with D perhaps matching TRBD2 (6 bases). CDR1 and CDR2 from the germline V gene are LGHDT and YNNKEL (reference sequence). Between the trimmed V and J ends, which lost 3 bases and 2 bases, there was a span of 9 bases. The CDR3 runs to 14 residues. The CDR3 DNA follows: TGTGCCAGCAGCCAGGGACTTTCCACAGATACGCAGTATTTT. Translating gives CASSQGLSTDTQYF.

This chain's CDR3 is CASSDGTGWTNEQFF. The CDR3 DNA sequence: TGTGCCAGCAGTGATGGGACAGGGTGGACCAATGAGCAGTTCTTC. The chain uses TRBV6-1 and TRBJ2-1, with 9 nucleotides matching TRBD1. The V segment lost 3 bases and the J segment 6 bases; nucleotides outside the gene matches: 6. The germline gives CDR1 MNHNS, CDR2 SASEGT. This CDR3 spans 15 amino acids.

The chain links TRBV11-2 to TRBJ2-3; 8 nucleotides line up with TRBD2. Unmatched junction bases numbered 8, after V lost 1 base and J lost 2 bases. This CDR3 comprises 17 residues. From germline, CDR1 is SGHAT and CDR2 FQNNGV. CDR3 loop: CASSLALRGANTDTQYF. The CDR3 coding sequence is TGTGCCAGCAGCTTAGCTTTGCGGGGGGCCAACACAGATACGCAGTATTTT.

The chain joins TRBV4-2 to TRBJ2-1, with D uncertain. V lost 1 base and J 4 bases, leaving 14 bases between the germline ends. Per germline, CDR1 LGHNA and CDR2 YNFKEQ. The CDR3 length is 16 residues. The CDR3 here is CASSQALAEAYNEQFF. CDR3 in DNA: TGTGCCAGCAGCCAAGCTCTCGCGGAAGCATACAATGAGCAGTTCTTC.

V is TRBV28 and J is TRBJ2-5; 9 bases align to TRBD2. CDR1 is MDHEN and CDR2 is SYDVKM in the germline V gene. Trimming removed 3 bases from V and 1 base from J; junction bases left unmatched: 6. The CDR3 sequence is 16 residues long. The CDR3 loop reads CASSFPGRGGQETQYF. As DNA, the CDR3 is TGTGCCAGCAGTTTCCCAGGGCGGGGGGGCCAAGAGACCCAGTACTTC.

The V gene is TRBV6-4, the J gene TRBJ2-5, with TRBD1 as a possible D gene (5 bases). This CDR3 is 13 amino acids long. V was clipped by 5 bases and J by 5 bases, with 12 bases between them. CDR1 MRHNA and CDR2 SNTAGT come from the germline V gene. The CDR3 DNA sequence: TGTGCCAGCAGTAATACCCCAGGGGAGACCCAGTACTTC. Its protein is CASSNTPGETQYF.

This rearrangement joins TRBV7-6 to TRBJ2-3, with TRBD1 identical over 9 bases. CDR3 length: 15 residues. Germline loops: CDR1 SGHVS, CDR2 FNYEAQ. V was pared by 2 bases and J by 8 bases, with 8 bases of the junction left unmatched. Here the CDR3 reads CASSLSTPTGGTQYF. DNA for the CDR3: TGTGCCAGCAGCTTATCTACACCGACAGGGGGTACGCAGTATTTT.

V and J are TRBV2 and TRBJ1-6; D is perhaps TRBD1 (6 bases). The CDR3 has 17 residues. The germline V and J ends were trimmed by 5 bases and 9 bases, with 23 bases remaining between them. Germline V gene data show CDR1 as SNHLY and CDR2 as FYNNEI. The CDR3: CASSPISTGAPGSPLHF. As DNA, the CDR3 is TGTGCCAGCAGTCCGATATCGACAGGCGCCCCTGGTTCACCCCTCCACTTT.

This sequence joins TRBV11-1 and TRBJ2-1; 12 bases match TRBD2. The V gene's germline CDR1 is SGHAT and CDR2 FQDESV (reference sequence). The CDR3 covers 15 residues. The trim removed 4 bases at V and 7 bases at J, leaving 5 bases unmatched. The CDR3 spells CASSSSGGARNEQFF. CDR3 DNA sequence: TGTGCCAGCAGCTCTAGCGGGGGGGCCAGGAATGAGCAGTTCTTC.

This clonotype has only a few counts. The chain recombines TRBV27 with TRBJ2-7; no definite D call. Germline-derived CDR1 and CDR2 are MNHEY and SMNVEV (reference sequence). The V and J ends lost 5 bases and 6 bases respectively, with 11 bases between them. The CDR3 has 12 amino acids. The CDR3 loop is CASSVLRGEQYF. CDR3 in DNA: TGTGCCAGCAGTGTACTAAGAGGCGAGCAGTACTTC.

Note on this clonotype: A much more abundant neighbour one base away suggests this may be a read error. The chain couples TRBV12-3 or TRBV12-4 to TRBJ2-3, with 15 bases identical to TRBD2. The CDR3 runs 16 residues. CDR3 sequence (DNA): TGTGCCAGCAGTGGGACTAGCGGGGGGAGCACAGATACGGAGTATTTT. Amino acids: CASSGTSGGSTDTEYF.

The rearrangement uses TRBV6-6 and TRBJ1-2; weak D call: TRBD1 (5 bases). V dropped 6 bases and J dropped 4 bases, with 21 bases sitting between them. Looked up from germline, CDR1 is MNHNY and CDR2 is SVGAGI (reference sequence). The CDR3 length is 16 residues. In nucleotides, the CDR3 is TGTGCCAGCAGCCGCGGGACCAGGGTCGGGCGCTATGGCTACACCTTC. It is translated as CASSRGTRVGRYGYTF.

Here the CDR3 reads CASSAGPSHGYTF. The CDR3, as DNA: TGTGCCAGCAGCGCCGGGCCTAGCCATGGCTACACCTTC. This rearrangement joins TRBV7-8 to TRBJ1-2; D unclear. This CDR3 is 13 amino acids long. From germline, CDR1 is SGHVS and CDR2 FQNEAQ. V gave up 5 bases and J gave up 6 bases, with 13 bases separating them.

This clonotype has just a few counts. The V and J genes are TRBV10-2 and TRBJ1-2; D remains ambiguous. CDR1 and CDR2 from the germline V gene are WSHSY and SAAADI. The germline V and J ends were trimmed by 0 bases and 6 bases, with 8 bases remaining between them. CDR3 length: 13 residues. CDR3 in amino acids: CASSESRGDGYTF. The CDR3 region has the DNA TGCGCCAGCAGTGAGTCACGGGGAGATGGCTACACCTTC.